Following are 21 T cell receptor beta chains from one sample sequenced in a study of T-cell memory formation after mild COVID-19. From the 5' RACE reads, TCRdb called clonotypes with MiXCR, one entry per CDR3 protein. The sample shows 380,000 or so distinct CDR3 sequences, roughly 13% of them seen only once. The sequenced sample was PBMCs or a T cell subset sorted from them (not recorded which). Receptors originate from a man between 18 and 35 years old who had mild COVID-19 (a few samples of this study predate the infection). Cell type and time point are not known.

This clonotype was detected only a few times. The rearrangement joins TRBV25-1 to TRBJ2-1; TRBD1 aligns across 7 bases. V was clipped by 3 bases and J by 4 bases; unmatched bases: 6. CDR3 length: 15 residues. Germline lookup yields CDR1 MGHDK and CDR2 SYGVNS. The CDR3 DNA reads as TGTGCCAGCAGTGAGAGAGGGACAGCTTACAATGAGCAGTTCTTC. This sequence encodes CASSERGTAYNEQFF.

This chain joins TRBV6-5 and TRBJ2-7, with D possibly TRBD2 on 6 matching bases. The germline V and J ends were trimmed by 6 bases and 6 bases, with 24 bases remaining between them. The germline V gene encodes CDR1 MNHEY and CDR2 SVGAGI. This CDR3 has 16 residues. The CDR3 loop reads CASSQPPGEKASEQYF. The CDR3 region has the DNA TGTGCCAGCAGCCAACCTCCGGGAGAGAAAGCCTCCGAGCAGTACTTC.

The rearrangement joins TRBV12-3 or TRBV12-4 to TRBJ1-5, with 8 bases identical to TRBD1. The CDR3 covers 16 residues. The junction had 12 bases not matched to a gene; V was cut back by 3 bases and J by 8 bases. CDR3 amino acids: CASSFGTGNVREPQHF. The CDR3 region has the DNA TGTGCCAGCAGTTTCGGGACAGGCAATGTTCGGGAGCCCCAGCATTTT.

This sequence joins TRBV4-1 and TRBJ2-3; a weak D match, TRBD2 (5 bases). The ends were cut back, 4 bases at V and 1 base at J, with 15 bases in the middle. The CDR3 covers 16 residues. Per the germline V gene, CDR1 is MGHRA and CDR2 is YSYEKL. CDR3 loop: CASSRAEAEGTDTQYF. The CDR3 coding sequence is TGCGCCAGCAGCCGAGCGGAGGCGGAGGGCACAGATACGCAGTATTTT.

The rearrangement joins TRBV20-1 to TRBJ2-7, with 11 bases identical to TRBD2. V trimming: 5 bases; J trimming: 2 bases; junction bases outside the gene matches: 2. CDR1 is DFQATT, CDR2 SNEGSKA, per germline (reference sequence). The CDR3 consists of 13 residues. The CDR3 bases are TGCAGTGCTGTTAGCGGGGGGGCCTACGAGCAGTACGTC. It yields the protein CSAVSGGAYEQYV.

CDR3 sequence reads: CASSQDLGGVTDTQYF. As DNA, the CDR3 is TGCGCCAGCAGCCAAGATCTGGGCGGGGTAACAGATACGCAGTATTTT. The chain joins TRBV4-1 to TRBJ2-3, with a possible D match to TRBD2 (6 bases). This CDR3 contains 16 residues. V was trimmed by 0 bases and J by 3 bases, leaving 13 bases between them. Germline values: CDR1 MGHRA, CDR2 YSYEKL.

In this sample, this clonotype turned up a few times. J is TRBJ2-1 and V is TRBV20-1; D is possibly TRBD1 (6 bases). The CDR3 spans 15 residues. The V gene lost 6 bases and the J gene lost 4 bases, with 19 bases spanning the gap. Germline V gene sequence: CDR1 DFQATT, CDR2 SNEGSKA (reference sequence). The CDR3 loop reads CSAAPSGTLYNEQFF. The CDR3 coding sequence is TGCAGTGCGGCCCCGTCCGGGACACTTTACAATGAGCAGTTCTTC.

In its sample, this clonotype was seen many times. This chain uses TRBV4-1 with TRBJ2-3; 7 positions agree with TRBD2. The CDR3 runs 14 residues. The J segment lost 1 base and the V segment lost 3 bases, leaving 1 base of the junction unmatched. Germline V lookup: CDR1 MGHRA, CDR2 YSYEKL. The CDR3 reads CASSHRGGTDTQYF. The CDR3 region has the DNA TGCGCCAGCAGCCACCGGGGGGGCACAGATACGCAGTATTTT.

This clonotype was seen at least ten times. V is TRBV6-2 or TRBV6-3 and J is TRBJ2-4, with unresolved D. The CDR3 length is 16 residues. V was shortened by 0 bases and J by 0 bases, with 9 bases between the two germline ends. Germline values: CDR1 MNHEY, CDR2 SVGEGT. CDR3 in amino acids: CASSYSSRVAKNIQYF. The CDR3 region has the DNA TGTGCCAGCAGTTACTCGAGCCGGGTAGCCAAAAACATTCAGTACTTC.

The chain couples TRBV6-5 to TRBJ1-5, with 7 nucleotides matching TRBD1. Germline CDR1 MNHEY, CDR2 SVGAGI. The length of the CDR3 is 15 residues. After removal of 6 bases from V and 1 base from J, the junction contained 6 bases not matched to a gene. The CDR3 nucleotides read TGTGCCAGCAGGATGACAGGGTGGAGCAATCAGCCCCAGCATTTT. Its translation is CASRMTGWSNQPQHF.

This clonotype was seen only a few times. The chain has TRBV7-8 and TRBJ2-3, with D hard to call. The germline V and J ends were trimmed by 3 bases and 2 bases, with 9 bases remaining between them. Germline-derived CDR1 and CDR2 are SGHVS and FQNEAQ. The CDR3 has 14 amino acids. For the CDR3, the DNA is TGTGCCAGCAGCTTGTGGGGAACCACAGATACGCAGTATTTT. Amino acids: CASSLWGTTDTQYF. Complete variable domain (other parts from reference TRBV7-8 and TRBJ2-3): GAGVSQSPRYKVAKRGQDVALRCDPISGHVSLFWYQQALGQGPEFLTYFQNEAQLDKSGLPSDRFFAERPEGSVSTLKIQRTQQEDSAVYLCASSLWGTTDTQYFGPGTRLTVL.

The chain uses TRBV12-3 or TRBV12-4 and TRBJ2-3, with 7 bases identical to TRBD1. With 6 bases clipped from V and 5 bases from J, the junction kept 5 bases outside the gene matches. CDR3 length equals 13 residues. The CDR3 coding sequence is TGTGCCAGCAGGGGGACAGAGGTAGATACGCAGTATTTT. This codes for CASRGTEVDTQYF.

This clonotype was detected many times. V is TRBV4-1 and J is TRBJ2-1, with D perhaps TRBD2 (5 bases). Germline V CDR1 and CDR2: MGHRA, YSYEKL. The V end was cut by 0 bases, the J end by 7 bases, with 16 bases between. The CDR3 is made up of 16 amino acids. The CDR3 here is CASSQDNSAGGNEQFF. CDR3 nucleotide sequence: TGCGCCAGCAGCCAAGATAACAGCGCGGGTGGAAATGAGCAGTTCTTC.

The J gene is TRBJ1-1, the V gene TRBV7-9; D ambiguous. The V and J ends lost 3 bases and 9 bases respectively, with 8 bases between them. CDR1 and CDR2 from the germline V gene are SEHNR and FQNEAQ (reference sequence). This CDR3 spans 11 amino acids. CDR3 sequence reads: CASSFYDQAFF. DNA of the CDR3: TGTGCCAGCAGCTTCTATGACCAAGCTTTCTTT.

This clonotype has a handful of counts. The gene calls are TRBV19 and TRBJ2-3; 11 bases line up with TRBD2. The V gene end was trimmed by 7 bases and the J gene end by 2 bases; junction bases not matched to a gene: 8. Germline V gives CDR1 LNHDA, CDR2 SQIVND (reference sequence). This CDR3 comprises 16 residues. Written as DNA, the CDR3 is TGTGCCAGTACACCTAGCGGGGGGCCCTCCACAGATACGCAGTATTTT. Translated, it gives CASTPSGGPSTDTQYF.

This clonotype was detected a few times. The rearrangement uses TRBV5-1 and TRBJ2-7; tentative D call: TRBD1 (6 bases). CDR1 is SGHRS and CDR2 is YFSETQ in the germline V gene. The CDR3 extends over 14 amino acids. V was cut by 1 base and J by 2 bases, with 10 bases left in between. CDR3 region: CASSLTGQPYEQYV. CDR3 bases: TGCGCCAGCAGCTTGACGGGACAACCCTACGAGCAGTACGTC.

The CDR3 coding sequence is TGTGCCAGCAGTTACTCTTACCGGCAGGAGACCCAGTACTTC. Its translation is CASSYSYRQETQYF. The chain links TRBV6-5 to TRBJ2-5; D gene uncertain. CDR1 MNHEY and CDR2 SVGAGI come from the germline V gene. The CDR3 is 14 residues long. V lost 0 bases, J lost 5 bases, and 10 bases lay in between.

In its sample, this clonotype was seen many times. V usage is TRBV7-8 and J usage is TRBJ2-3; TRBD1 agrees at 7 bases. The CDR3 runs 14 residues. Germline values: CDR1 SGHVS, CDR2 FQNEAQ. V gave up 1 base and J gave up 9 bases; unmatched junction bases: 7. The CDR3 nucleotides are TGTGCCAGCAGCTTAGGGGGAGAACAGGGGACGCAGTATTTT. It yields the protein CASSLGGEQGTQYF.

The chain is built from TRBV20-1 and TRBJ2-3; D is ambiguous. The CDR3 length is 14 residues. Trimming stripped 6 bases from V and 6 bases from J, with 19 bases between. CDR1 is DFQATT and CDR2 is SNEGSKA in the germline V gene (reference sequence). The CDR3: CSALPVLFTDTQYF. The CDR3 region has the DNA TGCAGTGCCTTACCTGTCCTGTTCACGGATACGCAGTATTTT.

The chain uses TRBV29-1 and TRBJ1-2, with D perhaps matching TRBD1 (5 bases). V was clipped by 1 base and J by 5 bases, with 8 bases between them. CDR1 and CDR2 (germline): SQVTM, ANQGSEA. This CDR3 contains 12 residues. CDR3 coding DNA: TGCAGCGTTGAAGCAGGGCGGTATGGCTACACCTTC. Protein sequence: CSVEAGRYGYTF. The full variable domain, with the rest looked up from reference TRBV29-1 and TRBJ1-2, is SAVISQKPSRDICQRGTSLTIQCQVDSQVTMMFWYRQQPGQSLTLIATANQGSEATYESGFVIDKFPISRPNLTFSTLTVSNMSPEDSSIYLCSVEAGRYGYTFGSGTRLTVV.

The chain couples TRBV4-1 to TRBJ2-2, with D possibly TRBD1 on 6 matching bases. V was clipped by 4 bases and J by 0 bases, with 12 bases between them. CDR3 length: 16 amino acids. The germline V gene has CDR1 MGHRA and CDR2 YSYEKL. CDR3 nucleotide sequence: TGCGCCAGCAGCCGACCCAGGGGCTCGAACACCGGGGAGCTGTTTTTT. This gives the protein CASSRPRGSNTGELFF.